The rows below give T cell receptor beta chains drawn from one sample of a study of Graves' ophthalmopathy and Graves' hyperthyroidism. TCRdb independently ran MiXCR on the multiplex PCR reads; one entry per CDR3 protein. The sample lists about 480,000 distinct CDR3 sequences, 13% to 15% occurring once. Source material: blood. All receptors come from a young woman with Graves' ophthalmopathy. The CDR3 runs from the conserved cysteine through the conserved F or W. The D gene is left open where the match is weak. Part of the rows lack a size; the others show once, few, many or a class for expanded clones.

D gene: TRBD2
V gene: TRBV5-1
clone size: few
J gene: TRBJ2-5
CDR3 protein: CASSFTAGDRETQYF
CDR3 DNA: TGCGCCAGCAGCTTCACAGCGGGAGATCGAGAGACCCAGTACTTC

D gene: TRBD2
V gene: TRBV9
clone size: many
J gene: TRBJ2-4
CDR3 protein: CASSVYGGSGMSTKNIQYF
CDR3 DNA: TGTGCCAGCAGCGTATACGGGGGGAGCGGGATGAGTACCAAAAACATTCAGTACTTC

D gene: TRBD1
V gene: TRBV6-1
clone size: many
J gene: TRBJ2-5
CDR3 protein: CASSESPQGAWVQETQYF
CDR3 DNA: TGTGCCAGCAGTGAATCCCCTCAGGGGGCGTGGGTCCAAGAGACCCAGTACTTC

D gene: TRBD2
V gene: TRBV7-6
clone size: many
J gene: TRBJ2-7
CDR3 protein: CASSPKGAGLEQYF
CDR3 DNA: TGTGCCAGCAGCCCGAAGGGAGCGGGGTTGGAGCAGTACTTC

D gene: .
V gene: TRBV27
clone size: many
J gene: TRBJ1-5
CDR3 protein: CASSRDRLNQPQHF
CDR3 DNA: TGTGCCAGCAGTAGGGACCGCCTAAATCAGCCCCAGCATTTT

D gene: .
V gene: TRBV7-3
clone size: many
J gene: TRBJ1-1
CDR3 protein: CASRDGVGGNTEAFF
CDR3 DNA: TGTGCCAGCCGCGATGGGGTTGGAGGGAACACTGAAGCTTTCTTT

D gene: .
V gene: TRBV20-1
clone size: many
J gene: TRBJ1-1
CDR3 protein: CSARGLTDTEAFF
CDR3 DNA: TGCAGTGCTAGGGGGTTGACGGACACTGAAGCTTTCTTT

D gene: TRBD1
V gene: TRBV6-1
clone size: many
J gene: TRBJ2-7
CDR3 protein: CASSGTGNYEQYF
CDR3 DNA: TGTGCCAGCAGCGGGACAGGGAACTACGAGCAGTACTTC

D gene: TRBD1
V gene: TRBV24-1
clone size: many
J gene: TRBJ1-1
CDR3 protein: CATSDGTENTEAFF
CDR3 DNA: TGTGCCACCAGTGACGGGACAGAGAACACTGAAGCTTTCTTT

D gene: .
V gene: TRBV11-2
clone size: many
J gene: TRBJ2-7
CDR3 protein: CASSKYTGFGEQYF
CDR3 DNA: TGTGCCAGCAGCAAATACACAGGGTTTGGTGAGCAGTACTTC

D gene: .
V gene: TRBV19
clone size: many
J gene: TRBJ1-1
CDR3 protein: CASLSPGHAFF
CDR3 DNA: TGTGCCAGCCTATCTCCGGGGCATGCTTTCTTT

D gene: .
V gene: TRBV6-5
clone size: many
J gene: TRBJ1-1
CDR3 protein: CASSYSGNMNTEAFF
CDR3 DNA: TGTGCCAGCAGTTACTCAGGGAACATGAACACTGAAGCTTTCTTT

D gene: .
V gene: TRBV28
clone size: many
J gene: TRBJ1-5
CDR3 protein: CASSRRPLRVSNQPQHF
CDR3 DNA: TGTGCCAGCAGCCGTCGCCCCTTGAGGGTGAGCAATCAGCCCCAGCATTTT

D gene: TRBD1
V gene: TRBV6-5
clone size: many
J gene: TRBJ2-7
CDR3 protein: CASSYSGTGADYEQYF
CDR3 DNA: TGTGCCAGCAGTTACTCCGGGACAGGGGCCGATTACGAGCAGTACTTC

D gene: .
V gene: TRBV6-2/TRBV6-3
clone size: many
J gene: TRBJ2-6
CDR3 protein: CASSRIGGANVLTF
CDR3 DNA: TGTGCCAGCAGCCGTATTGGAGGGGCCAACGTCCTGACTTTC

D gene: .
V gene: TRBV28
clone size: many
J gene: TRBJ2-7
CDR3 protein: CASSLRRTYEQYF
CDR3 DNA: TGTGCCAGCAGTTTAAGGAGGACCTACGAGCAGTACTTC

D gene: .
V gene: TRBV18
clone size: many
J gene: TRBJ2-5
CDR3 protein: CASSPPGNGETQYF
CDR3 DNA: TGTGCCAGCTCACCACCCGGCAACGGGGAGACCCAGTACTTC

D gene: .
V gene: TRBV29-1
clone size: few
J gene: TRBJ2-7
CDR3 protein: CSVFSGGAYEQYF
CDR3 DNA: TGCAGCGTTTTCAGCGGTGGGGCCTACGAGCAGTACTTC

D gene: .
V gene: TRBV5-1
clone size: many
J gene: TRBJ2-2
CDR3 protein: CASSLSKSELFF
CDR3 DNA: TGCGCCAGCAGCTTGTCCAAGTCAGAGCTGTTTTTT

D gene: .
V gene: TRBV7-6
clone size: once
J gene: TRBJ1-1
CDR3 protein: CTSSPDWNTEAFF
CDR3 DNA: TGTACCAGCAGCCCGGACTGGAACACTGAAGCTTTCTTT

D gene: .
V gene: TRBV4-1
clone size: many
J gene: TRBJ2-2
CDR3 protein: CASSLVWRQLNTGELFF
CDR3 DNA: TGCGCCAGCAGCCTCGTATGGCGGCAGTTGAACACCGGGGAACTGTTTTTT

D gene: TRBD1
V gene: TRBV11-1
clone size: many
J gene: TRBJ2-7
CDR3 protein: CASSHAGTGDEQYF
CDR3 DNA: TGTGCCAGCAGCCACGCCGGGACAGGGGACGAGCAGTACTTC

D gene: TRBD1
V gene: TRBV6-1
clone size: many
J gene: TRBJ2-2
CDR3 protein: CASSEGTGAGELFF
CDR3 DNA: TGTGCCAGCAGCGAGGGGACAGGGGCCGGGGAGCTGTTTTTT

D gene: TRBD1
V gene: TRBV6-1
clone size: .
J gene: TRBJ1-2
CDR3 protein: CASRPGQGRYGYTF
CDR3 DNA: TGTGCCAGCAGGCCAGGACAGGGCCGCTATGGCTACACCTTC

D gene: TRBD2
V gene: TRBV12-3/TRBV12-4
clone size: many
J gene: TRBJ2-2
CDR3 protein: CAIPQAGGNTGELFF
CDR3 DNA: TGTGCCATACCCCAAGCGGGAGGCAACACCGGGGAGCTGTTTTTT

D gene: .
V gene: TRBV10-3
clone size: .
J gene: TRBJ1-1
CDR3 protein: CAISESSAPQRAEAFF
CDR3 DNA: TGTGCCATCAGTGAGTCCTCGGCTCCCCAAAGGGCTGAAGCTTTCTTT

D gene: TRBD1
V gene: TRBV6-1
clone size: many
J gene: TRBJ2-7
CDR3 protein: CASSPRGQAYEQYF
CDR3 DNA: TGTGCCAGCAGTCCCCGAGGACAGGCCTACGAGCAGTACTTC

D gene: .
V gene: TRBV7-2
clone size: many
J gene: TRBJ2-2
CDR3 protein: CASSDSASYDTGELFF
CDR3 DNA: TGTGCCAGCAGCGACTCGGCTAGTTATGACACCGGGGAGCTGTTTTTT

D gene: TRBD1
V gene: TRBV7-8
clone size: many
J gene: TRBJ1-5
CDR3 protein: CASSLNRGGQPQHF
CDR3 DNA: TGTGCCAGCAGCTTGAACAGGGGGGGCCAGCCCCAGCATTTT

D gene: .
V gene: TRBV20-1
clone size: many
J gene: TRBJ2-4
CDR3 protein: CSASGLQNIQYF
CDR3 DNA: TGCAGTGCCTCGGGACTCCAAAACATTCAGTACTTC

D gene: .
V gene: TRBV11-2
clone size: many
J gene: TRBJ2-2
CDR3 protein: CASSSVWGARSNTGELFF
CDR3 DNA: TGTGCCAGCAGCTCGGTTTGGGGGGCCCGCTCCAACACCGGGGAGCTGTTTTTT

D gene: .
V gene: TRBV6-4
clone size: many
J gene: TRBJ1-6
CDR3 protein: CASSDTTGQFNSPLHF
CDR3 DNA: TGTGCCAGCAGTGACACTACGGGACAATTTAATTCACCCCTCCACTTT

D gene: .
V gene: TRBV12-5
clone size: many
J gene: TRBJ1-5
CDR3 protein: CASAGSNQPQHF
CDR3 DNA: TGTGCTAGTGCGGGCAGCAATCAGCCCCAGCATTTT

D gene: .
V gene: TRBV6-1
clone size: many
J gene: TRBJ1-1
CDR3 protein: CASSDGQPPETEAFF
CDR3 DNA: TGTGCCAGCAGTGACGGACAGCCTCCTGAAACTGAAGCTTTCTTT

D gene: .
V gene: TRBV3-1
clone size: few
J gene: TRBJ2-5
CDR3 protein: CASSHEVLGVIF
CDR3 DNA: TGTGCCAGCAGCCATGAGGTGCTCGGGGTAATCTTC

D gene: .
V gene: TRBV6-1
clone size: many
J gene: TRBJ1-5
CDR3 protein: CASRTEEHQPQHF
CDR3 DNA: TGTGCCAGCCGGACTGAGGAACATCAGCCCCAGCATTTT

D gene: .
V gene: TRBV28
clone size: .
J gene: TRBJ1-1
CDR3 protein: CASGGLNTEAFF
CDR3 DNA: TGTGCCAGCGGGGGCTTGAACACTGAAGCTTTCTTT

D gene: .
V gene: TRBV7-3
clone size: .
J gene: TRBJ2-5
CDR3 protein: CASSLYMEETQYF
CDR3 DNA: TGTGCCAGCAGCTTATATATGGAAGAGACCCAGTACTTC

D gene: TRBD1
V gene: TRBV5-1
clone size: .
J gene: TRBJ2-5
CDR3 protein: CASSPYLTGLETQYF
CDR3 DNA: TGCGCCAGCAGCCCATATCTGACAGGGTTAGAGACCCAGTACTTC

D gene: TRBD1
V gene: TRBV10-3
clone size: many
J gene: TRBJ2-4
CDR3 protein: CAISGTGGKNIQYF
CDR3 DNA: TGTGCCATCAGTGGGACAGGGGGCAAAAACATTCAGTACTTC

D gene: .
V gene: TRBV6-5
clone size: many
J gene: TRBJ1-1
CDR3 protein: CASSYRAENTEAFF
CDR3 DNA: TGTGCCAGCAGTTACCGGGCGGAGAACACTGAAGCTTTCTTT

D gene: TRBD1
V gene: TRBV19
clone size: many
J gene: TRBJ2-5
CDR3 protein: CASSPGDRLQETQYF
CDR3 DNA: TGTGCCAGTAGCCCCGGGGACAGACTCCAAGAGACCCAGTACTTC

D gene: .
V gene: TRBV2
clone size: many
J gene: TRBJ1-6
CDR3 protein: CASSSISNSPLHF
CDR3 DNA: TGTGCCAGCAGCTCTATTTCTAATTCACCCCTCCACTTT

D gene: .
V gene: TRBV2
clone size: many
J gene: TRBJ1-2
CDR3 protein: CASSKRQSVVISYGYTF
CDR3 DNA: TGTGCCAGCAGTAAACGACAGTCTGTAGTGATTAGCTATGGCTACACCTTC

D gene: TRBD1
V gene: TRBV7-2
clone size: many
J gene: TRBJ1-2
CDR3 protein: CASSSWGQDLGGYTF
CDR3 DNA: TGTGCCAGCAGCTCCTGGGGACAGGACCTCGGGGGCTACACCTTC

D gene: .
V gene: TRBV12-3/TRBV12-4
clone size: many
J gene: TRBJ2-7
CDR3 protein: CASRGTGAEQYF
CDR3 DNA: TGTGCCAGTCGCGGGACGGGAGCCGAGCAGTACTTC

D gene: .
V gene: TRBV20-1
clone size: .
J gene: TRBJ1-2
CDR3 protein: CSAPGTANGYTF
CDR3 DNA: TGCAGTGCTCCCGGGACCGCTAATGGCTACACCTTC

D gene: .
V gene: TRBV6-1
clone size: .
J gene: TRBJ1-2
CDR3 protein: CASSGSTGTNYGYTF
CDR3 DNA: TGTGCCAGCAGTGGGTCCACAGGGACTAATTATGGCTACACCTTC

D gene: .
V gene: TRBV10-1
clone size: many
J gene: TRBJ2-7
CDR3 protein: CATVVELSYEQYF
CDR3 DNA: TGCGCCACCGTAGTGGAGTTGTCCTACGAGCAGTACTTC

D gene: .
V gene: TRBV20-1
clone size: many
J gene: TRBJ2-5
CDR3 protein: CSASVETQYF
CDR3 DNA: TGCAGTGCTAGCGTCGAGACCCAGTACTTC

D gene: TRBD1
V gene: TRBV27
clone size: many
J gene: TRBJ1-6
CDR3 protein: CASSGFGTEDNSPLHF
CDR3 DNA: TGTGCCAGCAGTGGATTTGGGACAGAAGATAATTCACCCCTCCACTTT

D gene: TRBD1
V gene: TRBV4-1
clone size: many
J gene: TRBJ2-2
CDR3 protein: CASSQDPRDRVTNTGELFF
CDR3 DNA: TGCGCCAGCAGCCAAGATCCGCGAGACAGGGTTACCAACACCGGGGAGCTGTTTTTT

D gene: TRBD2
V gene: TRBV27
clone size: many
J gene: TRBJ2-7
CDR3 protein: CASSLSLGSGRSEQYF
CDR3 DNA: TGTGCCAGCAGTTTATCGTTGGGTAGCGGGAGAAGCGAGCAGTACTTC

D gene: .
V gene: TRBV7-8
clone size: many
J gene: TRBJ1-1
CDR3 protein: CASSLLVGTVTEAFF
CDR3 DNA: TGTGCCAGCAGCTTATTAGTAGGGACTGTCACTGAAGCTTTCTTT

D gene: .
V gene: TRBV6-1
clone size: many
J gene: TRBJ1-6
CDR3 protein: CASRRNSYNSPLHF
CDR3 DNA: TGTGCCAGCAGGCGGAACTCCTATAATTCACCCCTCCACTTT

D gene: TRBD2
V gene: TRBV6-1
clone size: many
J gene: TRBJ2-7
CDR3 protein: CASSKTAGGEQYF
CDR3 DNA: TGTGCCAGCTCGAAGACCGCGGGAGGCGAGCAGTACTTC

D gene: .
V gene: TRBV4-2
clone size: few
J gene: TRBJ1-2
CDR3 protein: CASSQVAGERIYGYTF
CDR3 DNA: TGTGCCAGCAGCCAAGTGGCCGGAGAAAGAATTTATGGCTACACCTTC

D gene: TRBD1
V gene: TRBV20-1
clone size: .
J gene: TRBJ1-5
CDR3 protein: CSARTGVRRNQPQHF
CDR3 DNA: TGCAGTGCTCGAACAGGGGTTCGGCGCAATCAGCCCCAGCATTTT

D gene: TRBD1
V gene: TRBV6-5
clone size: many
J gene: TRBJ1-1
CDR3 protein: CASSSDRGTNTEAFF
CDR3 DNA: TGTGCCAGCAGTTCCGACAGGGGAACGAACACTGAAGCTTTCTTT